The 20 T cell receptor beta chains in this list originate from one sample, sequenced in a study of blood T cell repertoires in COVID-19. Libraries were prepared by immunoSEQ multiplex PCR; TCRdb keeps only in-frame clonotypes and omits some of them. The sample yields tens of thousands of clones, roughly 75% seen once. What was sequenced was peripheral blood. The receptors were gathered from a woman in her forties or fifties with acute or convalescent COVID-19.

The rearrangement joins TRBV6-1 to TRBJ1-5, with 7 bases lining up with TRBD1. The trim removed 2 bases at V and 7 bases at J, leaving 5 bases unmatched. This CDR3 spans 14 amino acids. Looked up from germline, CDR1 is MNHNS and CDR2 is SASEGT. The CDR3 reads CASSEITGVQPQHF. In nucleotides, the CDR3 is TGTGCCAGCAGTGAAATAACAGGGGTACAGCCCCAGCATTTT.

The chain recombines TRBV6-6 with TRBJ1-6, with D tentatively TRBD1 (5 bases). V was trimmed by 5 bases and J by 0 bases, leaving 14 bases between them. CDR3 size: 17 residues. Germline V gene lookup returns CDR1 MNHNY and CDR2 SVGAGI (reference sequence). CDR3: CASSRTGSSSYNSPLHF. In DNA, the CDR3 is TGTGCCAGCAGTCGTACAGGCTCGAGCTCCTATAATTCACCCCTCCACTTT.

The chain recombines TRBV6-2 or TRBV6-3 with TRBJ2-4; no firm D call. This CDR3 has 15 amino acids. Trimming stripped 5 bases from V and 0 bases from J, with 11 bases between. CDR1 is MNHEY and CDR2 is SVGEGT in the germline V gene. For the CDR3, the DNA is TGTGCCAGCAGTAGCCCTAGGCTAGCCAAAAACATTCAGTACTTC. This translates into CASSSPRLAKNIQYF.

The chain combines TRBV14 with TRBJ1-2; 8 positions match TRBD1. CDR3 length: 14 residues. J was trimmed by 6 bases and V by 4 bases; bases with no gene match: 7. The germline gives CDR1 SGHDN, CDR2 FVKESK. The CDR3 region is CASSPTGELDGYTF. CDR3 DNA: TGTGCCAGCAGCCCGACAGGGGAATTGGATGGCTACACCTTC.

The rearrangement uses TRBV4-2 and TRBJ2-2; 11 bases align to TRBD2. The length of the CDR3 is 14 residues. J gave up 5 bases and V 6 bases, and 2 bases lay outside the gene matches. Germline-derived CDR1 and CDR2 are LGHNA and YNFKEQ. As DNA, the CDR3 is TGTGCCAGCAGTAGCGGGGGGGCGACCGGGGAGCTGTTTTTT. It specifies CASSSGGATGELFF.

The chain couples TRBV6-4 to TRBJ1-5; no reliable D call. The germline V gene encodes CDR1 MRHNA and CDR2 SNTAGT. CDR3 length: 13 residues. Between the trimmed V and J ends, which lost 4 bases and 7 bases, there was a span of 11 bases. The CDR3 DNA reads TGTGCCAGCAGTGCCGGGTCTGGGCAGCCCCAGCATTTT. It specifies CASSAGSGQPQHF.

The rearrangement uses TRBV9 and TRBJ1-1, with D perhaps TRBD1 (5 bases). Germline CDR1 SGDLS, CDR2 YYNGEE. Trimming took 3 bases from V and 11 from J, leaving 17 bases between them. CDR3 size: 13 residues. The CDR3 sequence: CASSAGELGGAFF. CDR3 DNA: TGTGCCAGCAGCGCGGGGGAGTTAGGCGGGGCTTTCTTT.

J is TRBJ2-7 and V is TRBV19; no definite D call. This CDR3 is 13 amino acids long. V lost 10 bases and J 5 bases, leaving 18 bases between the germline ends. Germline V CDR1 and CDR2: LNHDA, SQIVND (reference sequence). For the CDR3, the DNA is TGTGCCACCGCCGGTAGGAGTTCCCACGAGCAGTACTTC. It specifies CATAGRSSHEQYF.

The chain combines TRBV20-1 with TRBJ2-1; 15 nucleotides agree with TRBD2. CDR1 is DFQATT and CDR2 is SNEGSKA in the germline V gene (reference sequence). The trim removed 3 bases at V and 7 bases at J, leaving 13 bases unmatched. The CDR3 runs to 18 residues. CDR3 coding DNA: TGCAGTGCTAGTCCTGGGGGGACTAGCGGGGGGAATGGAAATGAGCAGTTCTTC. Its translation: CSASPGGTSGGNGNEQFF.

This clone was observed a few times. The sample holds other DNA sequences that translate to the same CDR3. V and J are TRBV6-1 and TRBJ1-6, with TRBD1 as a possible D gene (5 bases). There are 14 residues in the CDR3. Trimming pared 1 base from V and 7 bases from J, leaving 8 bases between. Germline-derived CDR1 and CDR2 are MNHNS and SASEGT. The CDR3 reads CASSEGQGNSPLHF. The CDR3 bases are TGTGCCAGCAGTGAAGGGCAGGGCAATTCACCCCTCCACTTT.

The chain uses TRBV2 and TRBJ1-1; no firm D call. CDR1 and CDR2 (germline): SNHLY, FYNNEI. The CDR3 has 14 residues. Trimming pared 5 bases from V and 5 bases from J, leaving 15 bases between. CDR3 amino acids: CASSYTLRVTEAFF. CDR3 bases: TGTGCCAGCAGTTACACCCTCCGGGTGACTGAAGCTTTCTTT.

The table lists this clone with many counts. The rearrangement joins TRBV7-2 to TRBJ1-3; D is possibly TRBD1 (5 bases). CDR1 and CDR2 (germline): SGHTA, FQGNSA. The V and J ends lost 3 bases and 1 base respectively, with 16 bases between them. This CDR3 has 17 residues. The DNA of the CDR3 is TGTGCCAGCAGCTTGGGGGGACGGAAGGCTTCTGGAAACACCATATATTTT. This translates into CASSLGGRKASGNTIYF.

The V and J genes are TRBV3-1 (or the pseudogene TRBV3-2) and TRBJ1-1; the D gene is possibly TRBD1 (5 bases). CDR1 and CDR2 (germline): LGHDT, YNNKEL (reference sequence). The V end lost 2 bases, the J end lost 7 bases, and 8 bases lay between the germline ends. The CDR3 loop spans 12 amino acids. This CDR3 is CASSQLRGEAFF. CDR3 coding DNA: TGTGCCAGCAGCCAACTTAGGGGTGAAGCTTTCTTT.

In its sample, this clone was seen many times. The chain combines TRBV6-6 with TRBJ2-7; D is perhaps TRBD1 (6 bases). The germline V gene has CDR1 MNHNY and CDR2 SVGAGI (reference sequence). The CDR3 is made up of 13 amino acids. Trimming left V 2 bases short and J 4 bases short, with 9 bases between. CDR3 amino acids: CASSYDRSYEQYF. Here the CDR3 DNA reads TGTGCCAGCAGTTACGACAGGAGTTACGAGCAGTACTTC.

This clone is medium-sized by share. V gene TRBV15 combines with J gene TRBJ2-7; D perhaps matches TRBD1 (5 bases). The V and J ends lost 5 bases and 6 bases respectively, with 14 bases between them. CDR3 length: 13 amino acids. Per germline, CDR1 LNHNV and CDR2 YYDKDF (reference sequence). The CDR3 reads CATSPQGVGEQYF. CDR3 in DNA: TGTGCCACCAGCCCCCAGGGTGTGGGCGAGCAGTACTTC. The full variable domain, in which reference TRBV15 and TRBJ2-7 provide the parts outside the CDR3, is DAMVIQNPRYQVTQFGKPVTLSCSQTLNHNVMYWYQQKSSQAPKLLFHYYDKDFNNEADTPDNFQSRRPNTSFCFLDIRSPGLGDTAMYLCATSPQGVGEQYFGPGTRLTVT.

This clone occurred once. This sequence joins TRBV6-2 or TRBV6-3 and TRBJ1-5; no reliable D call. CDR3 length: 13 amino acids. Trimming cost V 6 bases and J 4 bases, with 10 bases left between them. The germline V gene encodes CDR1 MNHEY and CDR2 SVGEGT. This chain's CDR3 is CASSPLYNQPQHF. CDR3 DNA: TGTGCCAGCAGCCCCCTCTATAATCAGCCCCAGCATTTT.

CDR3 amino acids: CASSRTDSGNTIYF. DNA for the CDR3: TGTGCCAGCAGCCGGACAGACTCTGGAAACACCATATATTTT. The gene calls are TRBV5-4 and TRBJ1-3; a weak D match, TRBD1 (6 bases). The germline gives CDR1 SGHNT, CDR2 YYREEE (reference sequence). V was clipped by 4 bases and J by 0 bases, with 8 bases between them. This CDR3 has 14 residues.

The chain combines TRBV28 with TRBJ1-6, with D possibly TRBD1 on 5 matching bases. From germline, CDR1 is MDHEN and CDR2 SYDVKM. This CDR3 has 13 residues. V lost 5 bases and J 7 bases, leaving 9 bases between the germline ends. The CDR3 sequence: CASSPQENSPLHF. As DNA, the CDR3 is TGTGCCAGCAGTCCACAGGAAAATTCACCCCTCCACTTT.

This clone has just one count. CDR3 sequence: CASSQAYGSGVYNEQFF. The CDR3 DNA reads TGTGCCAGCAGCCAAGCGTATGGGAGCGGGGTATACAATGAGCAGTTCTTC. The chain links TRBV3-1 (or the pseudogene TRBV3-2) to TRBJ2-1; 7 nucleotides align to TRBD2. The ends lost 1 base at V and 4 bases at J; junction bases unmatched: 10. The CDR3 is 17 amino acids. Germline CDR1 LGHDT, CDR2 YNNKEL (reference sequence).

The rearrangement links TRBV11-3 to TRBJ2-2; D gene ambiguous. Deletions cut 1 base from V and 4 bases from J, with 10 bases between. Germline values: CDR1 SGHNT, CDR2 YENEEA. The CDR3 consists of 15 residues. CDR3 coding DNA: TGTGCCAGCAGCTTAGGAGGTATTAGCACCGGGGAGCTGTTTTTT. It codes for CASSLGGISTGELFF.